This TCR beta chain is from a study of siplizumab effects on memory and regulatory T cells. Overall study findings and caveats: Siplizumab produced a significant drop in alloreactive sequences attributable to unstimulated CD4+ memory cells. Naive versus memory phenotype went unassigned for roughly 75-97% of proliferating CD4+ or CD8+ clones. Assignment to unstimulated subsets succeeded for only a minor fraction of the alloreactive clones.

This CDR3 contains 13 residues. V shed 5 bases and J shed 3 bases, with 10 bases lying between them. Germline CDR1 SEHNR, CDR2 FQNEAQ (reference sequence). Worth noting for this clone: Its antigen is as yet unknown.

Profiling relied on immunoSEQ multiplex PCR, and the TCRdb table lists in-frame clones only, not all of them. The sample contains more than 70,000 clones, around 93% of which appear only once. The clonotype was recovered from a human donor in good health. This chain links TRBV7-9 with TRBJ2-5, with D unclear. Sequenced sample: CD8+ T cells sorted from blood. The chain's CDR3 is CASSLSVEETQYF. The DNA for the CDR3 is TGTGCCAGCAGCCTATCAGTGGAAGAGACCCAGTACTTC.